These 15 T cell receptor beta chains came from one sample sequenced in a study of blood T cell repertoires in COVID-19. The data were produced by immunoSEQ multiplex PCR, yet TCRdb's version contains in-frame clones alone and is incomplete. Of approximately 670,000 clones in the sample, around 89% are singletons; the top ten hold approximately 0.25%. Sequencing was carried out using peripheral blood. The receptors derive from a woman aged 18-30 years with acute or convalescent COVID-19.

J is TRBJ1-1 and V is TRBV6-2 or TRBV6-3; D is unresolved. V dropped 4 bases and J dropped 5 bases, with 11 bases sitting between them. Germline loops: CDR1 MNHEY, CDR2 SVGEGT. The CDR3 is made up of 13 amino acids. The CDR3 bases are TGTGCCAGCAGTTTTCTAGTAAGGACTGAAGCTTTCTTT. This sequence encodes CASSFLVRTEAFF.

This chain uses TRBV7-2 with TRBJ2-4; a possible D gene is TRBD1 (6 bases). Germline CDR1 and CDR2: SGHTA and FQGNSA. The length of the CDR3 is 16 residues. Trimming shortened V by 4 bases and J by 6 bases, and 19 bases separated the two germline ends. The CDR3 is CASSYRSAPQGNIQYF. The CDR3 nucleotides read TGTGCCAGCAGCTACCGCTCTGCGCCACAGGGAAACATTCAGTACTTC.

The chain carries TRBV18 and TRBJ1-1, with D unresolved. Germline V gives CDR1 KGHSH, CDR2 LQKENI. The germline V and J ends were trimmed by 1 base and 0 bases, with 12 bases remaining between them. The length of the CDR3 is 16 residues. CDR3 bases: TGTGCCAGCTCACCACGCGGGATGAACATGAACACTGAAGCTTTCTTT. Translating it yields CASSPRGMNMNTEAFF.

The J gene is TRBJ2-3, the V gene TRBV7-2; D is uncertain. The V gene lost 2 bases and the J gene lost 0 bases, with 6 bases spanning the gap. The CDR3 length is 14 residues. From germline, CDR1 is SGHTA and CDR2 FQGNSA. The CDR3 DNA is TGTGCCAGCAGCTTACTCAGGAGCACAGATACGCAGTATTTT. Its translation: CASSLLRSTDTQYF.

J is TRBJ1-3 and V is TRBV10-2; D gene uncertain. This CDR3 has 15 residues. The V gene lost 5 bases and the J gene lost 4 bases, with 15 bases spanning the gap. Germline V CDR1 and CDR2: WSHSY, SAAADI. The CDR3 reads CASSKAGGIGNTIYF. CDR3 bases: TGCGCCAGCAGTAAAGCCGGAGGGATCGGAAACACCATATATTTT.

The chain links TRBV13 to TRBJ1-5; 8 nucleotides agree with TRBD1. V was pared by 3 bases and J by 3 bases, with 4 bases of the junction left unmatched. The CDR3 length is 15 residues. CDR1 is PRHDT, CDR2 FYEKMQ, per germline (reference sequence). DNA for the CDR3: TGTGCCAGCAGCTTCGGGACAGGCCTCAATCAGCCCCAGCATTTT. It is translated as CASSFGTGLNQPQHF.

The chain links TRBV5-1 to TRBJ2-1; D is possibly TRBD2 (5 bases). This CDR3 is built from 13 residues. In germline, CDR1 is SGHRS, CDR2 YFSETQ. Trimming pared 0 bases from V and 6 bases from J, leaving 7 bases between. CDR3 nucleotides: TGCGCCAGCAGCTTGGGGCGGGTCAATGAGCAGTTCTTC. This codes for CASSLGRVNEQFF.

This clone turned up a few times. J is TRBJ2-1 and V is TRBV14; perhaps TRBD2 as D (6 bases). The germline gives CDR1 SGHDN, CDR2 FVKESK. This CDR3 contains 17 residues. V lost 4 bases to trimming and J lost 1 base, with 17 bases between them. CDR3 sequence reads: CASSPFGTQRSYNEQFF. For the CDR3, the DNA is TGTGCCAGCAGCCCTTTCGGGACTCAGAGATCCTACAATGAGCAGTTCTTC.

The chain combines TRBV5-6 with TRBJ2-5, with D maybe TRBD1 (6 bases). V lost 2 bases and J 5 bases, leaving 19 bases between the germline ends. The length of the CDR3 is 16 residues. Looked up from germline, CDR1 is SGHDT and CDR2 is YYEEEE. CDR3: CASSFTSTGRWETQYF. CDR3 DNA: TGTGCCAGCAGCTTCACGAGCACAGGGAGATGGGAGACCCAGTACTTC. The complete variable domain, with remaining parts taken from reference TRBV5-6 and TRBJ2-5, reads DAGVTQSPTHLIKTRGQQVTLRCSPKSGHDTVSWYQQALGQGPQFIFQYYEEEERQRGNFPDRFSGHQFPNYSSELNVNALLLGDSALYLCASSFTSTGRWETQYFGPGTRLLVL.

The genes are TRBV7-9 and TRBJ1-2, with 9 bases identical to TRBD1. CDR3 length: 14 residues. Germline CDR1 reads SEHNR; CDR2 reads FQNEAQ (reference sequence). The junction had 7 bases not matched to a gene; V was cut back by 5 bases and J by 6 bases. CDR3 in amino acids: CASSPSGTGNGYTF. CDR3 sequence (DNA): TGTGCCAGCAGCCCCTCCGGGACAGGGAATGGCTACACCTTC.

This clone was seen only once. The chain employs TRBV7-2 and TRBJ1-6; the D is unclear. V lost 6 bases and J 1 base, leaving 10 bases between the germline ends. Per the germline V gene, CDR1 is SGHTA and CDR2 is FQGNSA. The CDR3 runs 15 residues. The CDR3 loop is CASSPTRSYNSPLHF. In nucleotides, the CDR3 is TGTGCCAGCAGTCCGACACGATCCTATAATTCACCCCTCCACTTT.

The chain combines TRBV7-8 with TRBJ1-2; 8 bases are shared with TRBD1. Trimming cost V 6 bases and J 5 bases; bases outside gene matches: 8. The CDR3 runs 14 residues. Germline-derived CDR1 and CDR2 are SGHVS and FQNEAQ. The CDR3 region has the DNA TGTGCCAGCAGGCCAGACAGGGGATTATATGGCTACACCTTC. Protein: CASRPDRGLYGYTF. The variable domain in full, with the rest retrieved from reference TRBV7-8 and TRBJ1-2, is GAGVSQSPRYKVAKRGQDVALRCDPISGHVSLFWYQQALGQGPEFLTYFQNEAQLDKSGLPSDRFFAERPEGSVSTLKIQRTQQEDSAVYLCASRPDRGLYGYTFGSGTRLTVV.

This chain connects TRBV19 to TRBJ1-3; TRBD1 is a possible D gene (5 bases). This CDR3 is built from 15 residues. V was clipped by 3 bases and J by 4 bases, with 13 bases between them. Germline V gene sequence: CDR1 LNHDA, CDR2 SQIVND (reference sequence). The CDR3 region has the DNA TGTGCCAGTAGTATTGAAGGGGTGCAAGGAAACACCATATATTTT. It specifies CASSIEGVQGNTIYF.

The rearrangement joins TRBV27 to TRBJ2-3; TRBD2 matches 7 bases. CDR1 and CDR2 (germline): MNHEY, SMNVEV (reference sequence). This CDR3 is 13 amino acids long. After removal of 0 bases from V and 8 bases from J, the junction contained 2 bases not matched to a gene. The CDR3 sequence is CASSLSWGGTQYF. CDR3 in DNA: TGTGCCAGCAGTTTATCGTGGGGGGGTACGCAGTATTTT.

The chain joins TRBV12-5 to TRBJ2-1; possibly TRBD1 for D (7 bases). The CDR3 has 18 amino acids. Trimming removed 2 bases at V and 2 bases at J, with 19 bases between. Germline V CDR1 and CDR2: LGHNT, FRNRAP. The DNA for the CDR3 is TGTGCTAGTGGTTTGCCTACCACCAGGGGGGACGCCTACAATGAGCAGTTCTTC. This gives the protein CASGLPTTRGDAYNEQFF.